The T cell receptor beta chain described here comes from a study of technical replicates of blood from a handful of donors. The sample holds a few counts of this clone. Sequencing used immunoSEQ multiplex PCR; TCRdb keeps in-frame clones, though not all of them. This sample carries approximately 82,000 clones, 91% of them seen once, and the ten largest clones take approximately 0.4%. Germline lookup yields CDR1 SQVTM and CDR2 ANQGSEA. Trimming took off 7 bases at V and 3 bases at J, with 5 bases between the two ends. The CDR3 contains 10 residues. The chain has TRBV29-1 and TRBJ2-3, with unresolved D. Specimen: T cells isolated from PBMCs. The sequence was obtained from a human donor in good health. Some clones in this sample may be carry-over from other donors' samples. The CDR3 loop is CSGQTDTQYF. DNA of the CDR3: TGCAGCGGCCAGACAGATACGCAGTATTTT.